A single sample gave rise to the 23 T cell receptor beta chains below, sequenced in a study of blood T cell repertoires in COVID-19. Method: immunoSEQ multiplex PCR; TCRdb's copy keeps in-frame clones and lacks some. The sample records 200,000 to 250,000 clones, roughly 85% being singletons. Sequencing was carried out using PBMCs or T cells enriched from blood (not recorded which). The receptors were gathered from a woman in her thirties or forties who had been exposed to COVID-19.

The CDR3 bases are TGTGCCAGCAGCTTAGGCGGGACAGGGGTTTACGAGCAGTACTTC. Protein sequence: CASSLGGTGVYEQYF. The chain joins TRBV7-3 to TRBJ2-7; 10 bases map to TRBD1. Germline CDR1 is SGHTA and CDR2 is FQGTGA. Unmatched junction bases numbered 5, after V lost 2 bases and J lost 4 bases. There are 15 residues in the CDR3.

The chain joins TRBV15 to TRBJ1-2, with a weak D call TRBD1 (6 bases). The CDR3 covers 15 residues. V shed 7 bases and J shed 0 bases, with 15 bases lying between them. Germline V gene data show CDR1 as LNHNV and CDR2 as YYDKDF (reference sequence). CDR3 DNA sequence: TGTGCCACCACCACGGGGCAGGGGACTAACTATGGCTACACCTTC. Protein product: CATTTGQGTNYGYTF. Filled out from reference TRBV15 and TRBJ1-2, the complete variable domain reads DAMVIQNPRYQVTQFGKPVTLSCSQTLNHNVMYWYQQKSSQAPKLLFHYYDKDFNNEADTPDNFQSRRPNTSFCFLDIRSPGLGDTAMYLCATTTGQGTNYGYTFGSGTRLTVV.

The V and J genes are TRBV27 and TRBJ2-3; D is perhaps TRBD2 (5 bases). The CDR3 is made up of 14 amino acids. Germline V gene sequence: CDR1 MNHEY, CDR2 SMNVEV (reference sequence). V lost 2 bases and J 5 bases, leaving 11 bases between the germline ends. This CDR3 is CASSLQDSRDTQYF. CDR3 DNA sequence: TGTGCCAGCAGTTTACAGGACTCCAGAGATACGCAGTATTTT.

This chain connects TRBV19 to TRBJ2-6, with no clear D. This CDR3 has 15 amino acids. V was trimmed by 3 bases and J by 4 bases, leaving 10 bases between them. CDR1 is LNHDA, CDR2 SQIVND, per germline (reference sequence). CDR3 coding DNA: TGTGCCAGTAGTATCACTCTCCTGGGGGCCAACGTCCTGACTTTC. The encoded protein is CASSITLLGANVLTF.

The chain employs TRBV6-5 and TRBJ1-6, with 8 bases that match TRBD1. CDR1 is MNHEY, CDR2 SVGAGI, per germline. V dropped 5 bases and J dropped 10; count of bases not matched to a gene: 10. The CDR3 covers 15 residues. CDR3 region: CASSIGQGFRSPLHF. The CDR3 nucleotides are TGTGCCAGCAGTATCGGACAGGGTTTTAGATCACCCCTCCACTTT.

This clone was seen a few times. The chain uses TRBV14 and TRBJ1-1; 7 nucleotides align to TRBD1. V shed 5 bases, J shed 4 bases, and the junction held 4 bases outside the gene matches. There are 13 residues in the CDR3. From germline, CDR1 is SGHDN and CDR2 FVKESK. The DNA of the CDR3 is TGTGCCAGCAGCTTTTGGACAGGCACTGAAGCTTTCTTT. This sequence encodes CASSFWTGTEAFF.

V is TRBV5-1 and J is TRBJ1-3, with D possibly being TRBD1 (5 bases). Germline CDR1 is SGHRS and CDR2 is YFSETQ. CDR3 size: 15 residues. With 0 bases removed from V and 0 bases from J, the gap between germline ends came to 7 bases. CDR3 in amino acids: CASSLGQSSGNTIYF. As DNA, the CDR3 is TGCGCCAGCAGCTTGGGACAGAGCTCTGGAAACACCATATATTTT.

The chain is built from TRBV13 and TRBJ1-5, with 9 bases aligning to TRBD1. With V trimmed by 2 bases and J by 6 bases, 11 bases remained unmatched. Germline V gene data show CDR1 as PRHDT and CDR2 as FYEKMQ (reference sequence). The CDR3 is 17 amino acids. The CDR3 DNA reads as TGTGCCAGCAGCTTACCCCAGGGGACAGGGAATCTTCAGCCCCAGCATTTT. Its translation is CASSLPQGTGNLQPQHF.

The chain is built from TRBV7-6 and TRBJ2-2; TRBD2 matches 11 bases. This CDR3 region has 15 residues. CDR1 SGHVS and CDR2 FNYEAQ come from the germline V gene. Trimming cost V 2 bases and J 4 bases; bases outside gene matches: 0. The CDR3 protein is CASSLTSGSTGELFF. The CDR3 DNA sequence: TGTGCCAGCAGCTTAACTAGCGGGAGCACCGGGGAGCTGTTTTTT.

The gene calls are TRBV4-1 and TRBJ2-3; TRBD1 matches 9 bases. This CDR3 is built from 20 residues. Germline V gene lookup returns CDR1 MGHRA and CDR2 YSYEKL. Unmatched junction bases numbered 18, after V lost 0 bases and J lost 5 bases. The CDR3 DNA is TGCGCCAGCAGCCAAGATCGAGTTATCTATAGGGACAGGGCCATAGATACGCAGTATTTT. As protein: CASSQDRVIYRDRAIDTQYF.

The chain combines TRBV7-3 with TRBJ2-7; D might be TRBD1 (6 bases). The V end lost 1 base, the J end lost 6 bases, and 13 bases lay between the germline ends. This CDR3 region has 14 residues. Germline V CDR1 and CDR2: SGHTA, FQGTGA. CDR3 sequence reads: CASSLSVSGAEQYF. The CDR3 bases are TGTGCCAGCAGCTTAAGTGTGTCAGGGGCCGAGCAGTACTTC.

This clone was seen repeatedly, ten times or more. The chain couples TRBV4-1 to TRBJ1-2; D ambiguous. The CDR3 is 16 residues long. The germline V gene encodes CDR1 MGHRA and CDR2 YSYEKL. V lost 1 base, J lost 0 bases, and 12 bases lay in between. The CDR3, as DNA: TGCGCCAGCAGCCAAGGTGGCGGGGAAGCTAACTATGGCTACACCTTC. Translated: CASSQGGGEANYGYTF.

V and J are TRBV5-5 and TRBJ2-2, with 8 bases that match TRBD2. The germline gives CDR1 SGHKS, CDR2 YYEKEE (reference sequence). J lost 0 bases, V lost 2 bases, and 12 bases had no gene match. The CDR3 sequence is 19 residues long. CDR3 sequence: CASSFIPAGGPPNTGELFF. The CDR3 bases are TGTGCCAGCAGCTTCATTCCCGCGGGGGGTCCCCCGAACACCGGGGAGCTGTTTTTT.

This clone was detected once. The rearrangement uses TRBV20-1 and TRBJ2-5, with TRBD2 matching 7 bases. The CDR3 length is 15 residues. V dropped 3 bases and J dropped 1; count of bases not matched to a gene: 8. Germline loops: CDR1 DFQATT, CDR2 SNEGSKA (reference sequence). The CDR3 sequence is CSASASGGIQETQYF. Here the CDR3 DNA reads TGCAGTGCTAGTGCTAGCGGAGGCATCCAAGAGACCCAGTACTTC.

This chain links TRBV5-8 with TRBJ1-1, with TRBD1 as a possible D gene (5 bases). The CDR3 length is 13 residues. Germline assignment: CDR1 SGHTS and CDR2 YDEGEE. Trimming removed 4 bases from V and 4 bases from J, with 11 bases in between. The CDR3 region is CASSPGLATEAFF. CDR3 sequence (DNA): TGTGCCAGCAGCCCAGGGTTGGCCACTGAAGCTTTCTTT.

This chain uses TRBV20-1 with TRBJ1-1; tentative D call: TRBD1 (6 bases). Germline V lookup: CDR1 DFQATT, CDR2 SNEGSKA (reference sequence). This CDR3 has 10 amino acids. Trimming left V 3 bases short and J 8 bases short, with 7 bases between. CDR3 nucleotides: TGCAGTGCTAGGGACAGAGAAGCTTTCTTT. Protein: CSARDREAFF.

In this sample, this clone turned up once. This chain joins TRBV2 and TRBJ1-6; no reliable D call. The germline V gene has CDR1 SNHLY and CDR2 FYNNEI. The CDR3 has 14 residues. V lost 4 bases, J lost 7 bases, and 11 bases lay in between. The CDR3 protein is CASSGRAKNSPLHF. The CDR3 region has the DNA TGTGCCAGCAGTGGGAGGGCCAAAAATTCACCCCTCCACTTT.

The CDR3 nucleotides read TGTGCCAGCAGCTTAACGGGGAGGAATTCACCCCTCCACTTT. Protein sequence: CASSLTGRNSPLHF. J is TRBJ1-6 and V is TRBV7-3; D remains unclear. Germline values: CDR1 SGHTA, CDR2 FQGTGA. The V end was cut by 0 bases, the J end by 7 bases, with 7 bases between. This CDR3 contains 14 residues. The complete variable domain, with remaining parts taken from reference TRBV7-3 and TRBJ1-6, reads GAGVSQTPSNKVTEKGKYVELRCDPISGHTALYWYRQSLGQGPEFLIYFQGTGAADDSGLPNDRFFAVRPEGSVSTLKIQRTERGDSAVYLCASSLTGRNSPLHFGNGTRLTVT.

The V gene is TRBV24-1, the J gene TRBJ1-1; 8 bases match TRBD1. Germline CDR1 is KGHDR and CDR2 is SFDVKD. The CDR3 length is 13 residues. V dropped 7 bases and J dropped 1; count of bases not matched to a gene: 1. CDR3 nucleotides: TGTGCCACCAGGGACAGGGAGAACACTGAAGCTTTCTTT. It codes for CATRDRENTEAFF.

The sample holds a few counts of this clone. The gene calls are TRBV7-9 and TRBJ1-2, with unresolved D. V lost 5 bases to trimming and J lost 8 bases, with 12 bases between them. Germline lookup yields CDR1 SEHNR and CDR2 FQNEAQ (reference sequence). This CDR3 has 12 residues. The CDR3 DNA reads TGTGCCAGCAGCCCCAACGGAGGGGGCTACACCTTC. Protein: CASSPNGGGYTF.

The chain couples TRBV28 to TRBJ1-5; D gene ambiguous. CDR3 length: 14 residues. Germline V gene lookup returns CDR1 MDHEN and CDR2 SYDVKM. Between the trimmed V and J ends, which lost 5 bases and 1 base, there was a span of 9 bases. The CDR3 loop is CASSRGTSNQPQHF. The CDR3 nucleotides are TGTGCCAGCAGTCGGGGAACCAGCAATCAGCCCCAGCATTTT. Full variable domain (remainder filled in from reference TRBV28 and TRBJ1-5): DVKVTQSSRYLVKRTGEKVFLECVQDMDHENMFWYRQDPGLGLRLIYFSYDVKMKEKGDIPEGYSVSREKKERFSLILESASTNQTSMYLCASSRGTSNQPQHFGDGTRLSIL.

The chain uses TRBV6-5 and TRBJ1-1; possible D gene TRBD1, 5 bases. Deletions cut 7 bases from V and 2 bases from J, with 8 bases between. The CDR3 is 12 amino acids. In germline, CDR1 is MNHEY, CDR2 SVGAGI. The CDR3 DNA reads as TGTGCCAGCACGGGGGATAACACTGAAGCTTTCTTT. Its translation: CASTGDNTEAFF.

This clone has more than one count but fewer than ten. V gene TRBV7-8 combines with J gene TRBJ2-5; 10 nucleotides agree with TRBD2. Losses at the gene ends were 5 bases for V and 7 bases for J; bases not matched to a gene: 4. Germline CDR1 SGHVS, CDR2 FQNEAQ. CDR3 length: 13 amino acids. CDR3 sequence (DNA): TGTGCCAGCAGCCCCCGACTAGCGGGGACCCAGTACTTC. Its protein product is CASSPRLAGTQYF.